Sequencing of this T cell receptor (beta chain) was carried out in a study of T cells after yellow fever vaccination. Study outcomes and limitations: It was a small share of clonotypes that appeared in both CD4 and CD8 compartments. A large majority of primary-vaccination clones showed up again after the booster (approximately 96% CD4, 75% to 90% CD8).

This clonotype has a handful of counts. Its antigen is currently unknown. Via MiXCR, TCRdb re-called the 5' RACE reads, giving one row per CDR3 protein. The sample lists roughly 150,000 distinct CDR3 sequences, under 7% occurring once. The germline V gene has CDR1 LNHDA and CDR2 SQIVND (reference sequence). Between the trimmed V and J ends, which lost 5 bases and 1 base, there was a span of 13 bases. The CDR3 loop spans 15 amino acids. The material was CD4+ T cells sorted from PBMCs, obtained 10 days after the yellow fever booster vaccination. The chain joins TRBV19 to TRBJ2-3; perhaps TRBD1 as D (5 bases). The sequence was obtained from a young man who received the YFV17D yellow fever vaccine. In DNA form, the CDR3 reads TGTGCCAGTAGTGGCCCGACAGTTGGCACAGATACGCAGTATTTT. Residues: CASSGPTVGTDTQYF.